This T cell receptor beta chain was obtained from a study of STAT5B mutations in CD4+ large granular lymphocyte leukemia. General observations from the study: Approximately 25% of private leukemic clonotypes occurred rarely in other patients' non-leukemic repertoires. Data were not HLA-matched across samples.

Healthy controls were blood donor buffy coats. Note on this clone: The antigen is undetermined.

Profiling relied on immunoSEQ multiplex PCR, and the TCRdb table lists in-frame clones only, not all of them. The table shows about 23,000 clones, with approximately 81% occurring only once. The source material was CD4+ T cells from blood buffy coats. This TCR was sampled from a human donor in good health.

This chain's CDR3 is CASSLRQVPSGANVLTF. CDR3 coding DNA: TGTGCCAGCAGCCTACGACAGGTTCCCTCTGGGGCCAACGTCCTGACTTTC. This rearrangement joins TRBV11-2 to TRBJ2-6; a possible D gene is TRBD1 (6 bases). CDR3 length: 17 residues. Per the germline V gene, CDR1 is SGHAT and CDR2 is FQNNGV. Trimming removed 5 bases at V and 0 bases at J, with 14 bases between.